This T cell receptor beta chain was retrieved from a study of blood T cell repertoires in COVID-19. Study at large: COVID-19 samples collected from the United States, Italy and Spain covered acute and convalescent phases. From T cells, B-cell-depleted T cells, or PBMCs came the material, which was cDNA or gDNA.

This CDR3 region has 14 residues. V was pared by 4 bases and J by 2 bases, with 10 bases between. The germline V gene encodes CDR1 SNHLY and CDR2 FYNNEI. Per the authors' pipeline: Reference gene primers were amplified, and this amplification served to estimate nucleated cell counts. Sequenced by immunoSEQ multiplex PCR; TCRdb stores in-frame clones only, minus some. V and J calls and clone size follow that table, whereas D and trimming were derived from the DNA. The repertoire holds a few hundred thousand clones, with roughly 85% as singletons. The age range of participants was 18 to 89 years, with residence in more than 20 US areas.

This chain uses TRBV2 with TRBJ2-3; D might be TRBD2 (6 bases). Sequencing used PBMCs or T cells enriched from blood (not recorded which). This receptor was obtained from a man in his forties or fifties who had recovered from COVID-19. The CDR3 DNA sequence: TGTGCCAGCAGTGGACGACTAGACACAGATACGCAGTATTTT. It encodes CASSGRLDTDTQYF.